The 10 T cell receptor beta chains below were found in one sample sequenced in a study of shared clonotypes between healthy human individuals. Profiling relied on immunoSEQ multiplex PCR, and the TCRdb table lists in-frame clones only, not all of them. This table holds 600,000 to 700,000 clones, around three quarters found once. Sequencing used memory CD4+ T cells sorted from blood. The sample's subset: CD45RA-negative fraction. Receptor source: a woman younger than 45 in good health.

The chain is built from TRBV11-2 and TRBJ2-7; D gene uncertain. The CDR3 is 12 amino acids. Germline values: CDR1 SGHAT, CDR2 FQNNGV. The ends were cut back, 1 base at V and 4 bases at J, with 5 bases in the middle. The CDR3: CASSLVVYEQYF. The DNA of the CDR3 is TGTGCCAGCAGCTTAGTTGTATACGAGCAGTACTTC.

The CDR3 coding sequence is TGTGCCAGCAGCCCCGGGACCGGGTCCTACGAGCAGTACTTC. Translation gives CASSPGTGSYEQYF. The chain carries TRBV7-2 and TRBJ2-7; D may match TRBD1 or TRBD2 (5 bases each). Germline V gene lookup returns CDR1 SGHTA and CDR2 FQGNSA. The CDR3 extends over 14 amino acids. With 5 bases removed from V and 1 base from J, the gap between germline ends came to 12 bases.

The J gene is TRBJ2-5, the V gene TRBV7-9; D gene ambiguous. Germline V gives CDR1 SEHNR, CDR2 FQNEAQ (reference sequence). Trimming took off 8 bases at V and 3 bases at J, with 13 bases between the two ends. The CDR3 sequence is 13 residues long. The CDR3 region is CASDRLREETQYF. For the CDR3, the DNA is TGTGCCAGCGATCGGCTGAGAGAAGAGACCCAGTACTTC.

The chain has TRBV7-8 and TRBJ2-2, with D possibly TRBD1 on 6 matching bases. This CDR3 has 15 residues. Germline V gene sequence: CDR1 SGHVS, CDR2 FQNEAQ. V lost 4 bases and J lost 7, with 16 bases in between. The CDR3 DNA sequence: TGTGCCAGCAGCTACAGGGATCTTTTGGGCGGGGAGCTGTTTTTT. It yields the protein CASSYRDLLGGELFF. The full variable domain, its missing parts supplied by reference TRBV7-8 and TRBJ2-2, is GAGVSQSPRYKVAKRGQDVALRCDPISGHVSLFWYQQALGQGPEFLTYFQNEAQLDKSGLPSDRFFAERPEGSVSTLKIQRTQQEDSAVYLCASSYRDLLGGELFFGEGSRLTVL.

The chain recombines TRBV28 with TRBJ1-2; no clear D. This CDR3 region has 16 residues. Germline assignment: CDR1 MDHEN and CDR2 SYDVKM. Trimming pared 8 bases from V and 8 bases from J, leaving 27 bases between. In nucleotides, the CDR3 is TGTGCCAGCGTCATGTCTTTCACTGCACAACGACAAGGCTACACCTTC. This gives the protein CASVMSFTAQRQGYTF.

A remark on this clone: Germline and junction disagree at one end, which may indicate a read error. Different DNA sequences within this sample yield the same CDR3. This sequence joins TRBV6-5 and TRBJ2-5, with 8 nucleotides matching TRBD2. The germline V gene has CDR1 MNHEY and CDR2 SVGAGI. This CDR3 spans 15 amino acids. The CDR3 protein is CASSSGLDRGETQYF. The CDR3 DNA is TGTGCCAGCAGTTCGGGACTAGATAGGGGAGAGACCCAATACTTC.

The chain carries TRBV27 and TRBJ2-6; D is unclear. The CDR3 runs 15 residues. CDR1 is MNHEY, CDR2 SMNVEV, per germline (reference sequence). V was clipped by 3 bases and J by 1 base, with 7 bases between them. Here the CDR3 reads CASSLSWSGANVLTF. The CDR3 DNA sequence: TGTGCCAGCAGTTTGAGTTGGTCTGGGGCCAACGTCCTGACTTTC.

The chain couples TRBV6-4 to TRBJ2-7; no clear D gene. The CDR3 is made up of 13 amino acids. Between the trimmed V and J ends, which lost 4 bases and 3 bases, there was a span of 10 bases. Germline loops: CDR1 MRHNA, CDR2 SNTAGT. The CDR3: CASSGISVYEQYF. The CDR3, as DNA: TGTGCCAGCAGTGGGATAAGCGTCTACGAGCAGTACTTC.

The chain carries TRBV5-1 and TRBJ2-1; tentatively, D is TRBD1 (6 bases). The V end lost 3 bases, the J end lost 7 bases, and 8 bases lay between the germline ends. This CDR3 has 12 residues. Germline CDR1 SGHRS, CDR2 YFSETQ. This CDR3 is CASSSQGNEQFF. CDR3 DNA: TGCGCCAGCAGCTCACAGGGAAATGAGCAGTTCTTC.

This chain links TRBV28 with TRBJ2-1; 8 bases are shared with TRBD2. Germline values: CDR1 MDHEN, CDR2 SYDVKM. There are 13 residues in the CDR3. Trimming took 6 bases from V and 6 from J; bases not matched to a gene: 4. The CDR3 is CASSPGLANEQFF. CDR3 bases: TGTGCCAGCAGCCCCGGACTAGCCAATGAGCAGTTCTTC.